One sample yielded the 3 T cell receptor beta chains listed below, sequenced in a study of tissue T cells after allogeneic stem cell transplantation. Time point: mouse harvest day 14 after allogeneic transplant. Mouse grafts combined 10^7 T-cell-depleted bone marrow cells with 10^6 splenic CD5+ T cells. The repertoire was sequenced with immunoSEQ multiplex PCR; TCRdb's copy has only in-frame clones and lacks some. The sample has approximately 4,100 clones; roughly 45% are singletons. Input material: lymph node tissue. Receptor source: a female BALB/c mouse given C57BL/6 T cells with graft-versus-host disease after an allogeneic hematopoietic cell transplant.

Comment on this clone: Gene and germline names: mouse. Read sequence stops 1 residue before the CDR3 end, and the germline J gene provides the missing end. V and J are TRBV4 and TRBJ2-4; 7 nucleotides line up with TRBD2. CDR1 LGHDT and CDR2 YNNKQL come from the germline V gene (reference sequence). The CDR3 spans 14 residues. J lost 7 bases, V lost 5 bases, and 9 bases had no gene match. The CDR3 protein is CASSPLGIRDTLYF. The CDR3 DNA, read in part, is TGTGCCAGCAGCCCACTGGGGATTAGAGACACCTTGTAC.

A remark on this clone: The listed genes are named as in mouse. The sequenced fragment ends 1 residue before the CDR3 boundary, so the rest is inferred from the germline J gene. The rearrangement links TRBV16 to TRBJ2-5; a weak D match, TRBD2 (6 bases). Per the germline V gene, CDR1 is SGHSA and CDR2 is FRNQAP. V was pared by 3 bases and J by 5 bases, with 9 bases between. The CDR3 extends over 13 amino acids. The sequenced part of the CDR3 DNA is TGTGCAAGCAGCTTTACTGGGTCAGACACCCAGTAC. Encoded protein: CASSFTGSDTQY. The whole CDR3 region reads CASSFTGSDTQYF.

Regarding this clone: Genes here carry mouse names. The read ends 1 residue shy of where the CDR3 ends; the end is completed using the germline J gene. This rearrangement joins TRBV26 to TRBJ2-7, with TRBD1 matching over 7 bases. Losses at the gene ends were 3 bases for V and 3 bases for J; bases not matched to a gene: 2. Germline lookup yields CDR1 KGHPV and CDR2 FQNQEV (reference sequence). This CDR3 comprises 13 residues. The CDR3 sequence is CASSLAGGYEQYF. The part of the CDR3 DNA that was read is TGTGCCAGCAGTCTAGCAGGGGGCTATGAACAGTAC. Full variable domain (rest looked up from reference TRBV26 and TRBJ2-7): NSKVIQTPRYLVKGQGQKAKMRCIPEKGHPVVFWYQQNKNNEFKFLINFQNQEVLQQIDMTEKRFSAECPSNSPCSLEIQSSEAGDSALYLCASSLAGGYEQYFGPGTRLTVL.